The clone carrying this T cell receptor beta chain appeared a few times. The antigen remains undetermined. In TCRdb, the RACE reads were re-called with MiXCR into one record per CDR3 protein. The repertoire holds 300,000 to 450,000 distinct CDR3 sequences, with 4.5% to 6% as singletons. Trimming removed 6 bases at V and 7 bases at J, with 18 bases between. This CDR3 comprises 13 residues. CDR1 and CDR2 from the germline V gene are DFQATT and SNEGSKA (reference sequence). These data come from a study of human T cells and chemical hapten exposure. Overall study: Sensitization used 2% DPC on about 2 cm by about 2 cm upper inner arm skin. General study points: After DPC sensitization, TCRs above 1 in 1000 frequency showed no change.

Time point: pre-sensitization, week 0. The treatment here: therapeutic diphenylcyclopropenone sensitization with weekly scalp DPC. Alopecia patients between 18 and 70 years old and suitable for DPC were used as donors. This clonotype was sampled from a woman aged 45-65 years with alopecia areata. Some clones in this sample may be carry-over from other donors' samples. The starting material was whole blood, obtained in connection with sensitization to the hapten diphenylcyclopropenone (DPC). The V gene is TRBV20-1, the J gene TRBJ1-2; weak D call: TRBD1 (6 bases). DNA of the CDR3: TGCAGTGCACCCCCGCGGGGGGGCTTTGGCTACACCTTC. Its translation: CSAPPRGGFGYTF.